The clone carrying this T cell receptor (beta chain) was detected once. The antigen is undetermined. The record originates from a study of breast tumors, draining lymph nodes, adjacent tissues. Notes on the study in general: Compared with lymph nodes, tumors were less diverse; compared with nontumor tissue, more. Luminal-like breast cancer showed significantly greater tumor-nontumor repertoire similarity than basal-like breast cancer did. That most tumor T cells come from lymph nodes remained unproven.

Axillary draining lymph nodes of breast cancer patients supplied the node samples. Germline-derived CDR1 and CDR2 are SGHNT and YENEEA. Trimming cost V 3 bases and J 8 bases; bases outside gene matches: 3. This CDR3 is 14 amino acids long. TCRdb re-called the multiplex PCR reads with MiXCR, one entry per CDR3 protein. The data contain under 350,000 distinct CDR3 sequences, 30% to 35% of them singletons. This TCR was recovered from a female donor with breast cancer. Some clones in this sample may be carry-over from other donors' samples. Sequenced sample: axillary lymph node tissue. The rearrangement links TRBV11-3 to TRBJ2-1; TRBD2 matches 11 bases. CDR3 sequence (DNA): TGTGCCAGCAGCTTCGGACTAGCGGGCGATGAGCAGTTCTTC. This encodes CASSFGLAGDEQFF. Together with reference TRBV11-3 and TRBJ2-1, the CDR3 gives the full variable domain: EAGVVQSPRYKIIEKKQPVAFWCNPISGHNTLYWYLQNLGQGPELLIRYENEEAVDDSQLPKDRFSAERLKGVDSTLKIQPAELGDSAVYLCASSFGLAGDEQFFGPGTRLTVL.